This T cell receptor (beta chain) is drawn from a study of a mutant IDH1 vaccine in newly diagnosed glioma. At the level of the study: There were about 62% males and around 40% females among treated patients, whose mean age was about 40 years.

Points on this clone: Its antigen is as yet unknown.

V was trimmed by 6 bases and J by 4 bases, leaving 9 bases between them. Germline-derived CDR1 and CDR2 are SNHLY and FYNNEI. This CDR3 is 12 amino acids long. Profiling relied on immunoSEQ multiplex PCR, and the TCRdb table lists in-frame clones only, not all of them. The table includes tens of thousands of clones, about three quarters detected once. The sample's time point: week 23, last vaccination. Vaccinated patients received 300 ug of mutant IDH1 20-mer peptide per dose, with topical imiquimod. This chain joins TRBV2 and TRBJ1-1; the D gene is possibly TRBD1 (6 bases). This specimen consisted of PBMCs, obtained from a glioma patient whose treatment included an IDH1 peptide vaccine. This TCR was sampled from a man aged 50-60 years with glioma. The CDR3 sequence: CASRSTGTEAFF. The CDR3 DNA follows: TGTGCCAGCAGGTCGACAGGCACTGAAGCTTTCTTT.